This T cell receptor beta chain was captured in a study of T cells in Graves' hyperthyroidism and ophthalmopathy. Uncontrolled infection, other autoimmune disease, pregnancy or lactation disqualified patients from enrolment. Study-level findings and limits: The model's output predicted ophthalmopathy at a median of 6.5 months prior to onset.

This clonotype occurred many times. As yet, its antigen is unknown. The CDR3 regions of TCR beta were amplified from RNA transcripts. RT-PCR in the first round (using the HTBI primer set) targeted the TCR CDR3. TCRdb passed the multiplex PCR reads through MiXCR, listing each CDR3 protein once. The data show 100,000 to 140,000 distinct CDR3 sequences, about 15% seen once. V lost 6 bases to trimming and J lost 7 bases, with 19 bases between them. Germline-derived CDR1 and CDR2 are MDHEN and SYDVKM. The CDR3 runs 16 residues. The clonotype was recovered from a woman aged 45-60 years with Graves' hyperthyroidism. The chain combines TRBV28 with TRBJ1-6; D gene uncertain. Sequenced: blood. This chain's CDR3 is CASSLGVGLLNSPLHF. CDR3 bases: TGTGCCAGCAGCCTGGGAGTCGGACTCCTAAATTCACCCCTCCACTTT.